A selection of T cell receptor beta chains follows, all from one sample in a study of monozygotic twins with inflammatory bowel disease. TCRdb reanalyzed the 5' RACE reads and collapses them to one entry per CDR3 protein, without DNA. Its table lists about 380,000 distinct CDR3 sequences. Material for sequencing was blood. Receptor source: a human donor with ulcerative colitis or Crohn's disease, or a healthy co-twin of an affected twin (not recorded which). The CDR3 runs from the conserved cysteine through the conserved F or W.

v_call: TRBV4-2; j_call: TRBJ1-6; cdr3_aa: CASSQTGDPGSPLHF
v_call: TRBV7-9; j_call: TRBJ1-1; cdr3_aa: CASSPPRQGEAFF
v_call: TRBV20-1; j_call: TRBJ2-1; cdr3_aa: CSARDPRTSGGHEQFF
v_call: TRBV5-1; j_call: TRBJ2-2; cdr3_aa: CASSFPSSRGLDGELFF
v_call: TRBV5-4; j_call: TRBJ1-4; cdr3_aa: CASSPRGGDEKLFF
v_call: TRBV30; j_call: TRBJ2-1; cdr3_aa: CARGTGDNEQFF
v_call: TRBV12-3/TRBV12-4; j_call: TRBJ2-1; cdr3_aa: CASSFGRLAGIYNEQFF
v_call: TRBV7-9; j_call: TRBJ1-2; cdr3_aa: CASSSSVNFLTNGYTF
v_call: TRBV6-1; j_call: TRBJ1-1; cdr3_aa: CASILRGLNTEAFF
v_call: TRBV5-1; j_call: TRBJ1-2; cdr3_aa: CASSPGESNYGYTF
v_call: TRBV27; j_call: TRBJ2-3; cdr3_aa: CASSFAGGPTYTDTQYF
v_call: TRBV5-1; j_call: TRBJ1-2; cdr3_aa: CASSLGQDNYGYTF
v_call: TRBV12-3/TRBV12-4; j_call: TRBJ2-7; cdr3_aa: CASRRDRGYEQYF
v_call: TRBV4-3; j_call: TRBJ1-4; cdr3_aa: CASSQDQGGEKLFF
v_call: TRBV7-2; j_call: TRBJ1-5; cdr3_aa: CASSLRGAGDQPQHF
v_call: TRBV19; j_call: TRBJ1-2; cdr3_aa: CASSILFAGQGDGYTF
v_call: TRBV20-1; j_call: TRBJ2-1; cdr3_aa: CSARDLGGHVDEQFF
v_call: TRBV11-2; j_call: TRBJ2-1; cdr3_aa: CASSSNRGGNEQFF
v_call: TRBV11-2; j_call: TRBJ2-7; cdr3_aa: CASSLDLQAPYEQYF
v_call: TRBV6-5; j_call: TRBJ2-3; cdr3_aa: CASRQGDTQYF
v_call: TRBV7-9; j_call: TRBJ2-7; cdr3_aa: CASSFRLAGLSYEQYF
v_call: TRBV12-3/TRBV12-4; j_call: TRBJ2-7; cdr3_aa: CASSRNLYEQYF
v_call: TRBV7-3; j_call: TRBJ1-4; cdr3_aa: CASSSRKLGRKLFF